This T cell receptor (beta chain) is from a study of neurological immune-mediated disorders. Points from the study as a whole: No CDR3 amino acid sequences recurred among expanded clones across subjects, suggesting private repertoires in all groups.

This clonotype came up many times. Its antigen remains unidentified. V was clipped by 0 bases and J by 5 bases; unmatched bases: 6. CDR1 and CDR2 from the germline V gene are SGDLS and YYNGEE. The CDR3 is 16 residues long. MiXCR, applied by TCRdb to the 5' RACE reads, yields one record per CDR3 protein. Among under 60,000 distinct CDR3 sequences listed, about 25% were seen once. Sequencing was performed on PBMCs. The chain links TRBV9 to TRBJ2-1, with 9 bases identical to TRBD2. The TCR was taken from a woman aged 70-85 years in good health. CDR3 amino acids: CASSVGGRAPHNEQFF. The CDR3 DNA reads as TGTGCCAGCAGCGTAGGCGGGAGGGCCCCGCACAATGAGCAGTTCTTC.